These T cell receptor beta chains were read from a single sample in a study of CD8 T cells in Susac syndrome. TCRdb re-analysed the immunoSEQ multiplex PCR reads in MiXCR, keeping a single row per CDR3 protein. The sample includes about 140,000 distinct CDR3 sequences, approximately 95% of them seen just once. The source material was CD4+ T cells from PBMCs. The source of these receptors is a human donor with multiple sclerosis. Each CDR3 is given with its conserved first and last residue. Fields, in order: CDR3 length, V gene, J gene, clone size, D gene, CDR3 protein, CDR3 DNA. D genes are given only for firm matches. A row's size may be missing; if present it is once, few, many or a size class.

CDR3 length: 15; V gene: TRBV4-3; J gene: TRBJ2-1; clone size: NA; D gene: TRBD2; CDR3 protein: CASSQDLASGGKTFF; CDR3 DNA: TGCGCCAGCAGCCAAGATCTAGCTAGCGGGGGCAAGACGTTCTTC
CDR3 length: 13; V gene: TRBV7-2; J gene: TRBJ2-1; clone size: once; D gene: TRBD2; CDR3 protein: CASSPSSGSFLFF; CDR3 DNA: TGTGCCAGCAGCCCGTCTAGCGGGAGCTTTCTGTTCTTC
CDR3 length: 13; V gene: TRBV25-1; J gene: TRBJ1-1; clone size: NA; D gene: NA; CDR3 protein: CASTKGQNTEAFF; CDR3 DNA: TGTGCCAGCACGAAGGGACAGAACACTGAAGCTTTCTTT
CDR3 length: 15; V gene: TRBV7-2; J gene: TRBJ1-6; clone size: NA; D gene: TRBD1; CDR3 protein: CASSYWTGNNSPLHF; CDR3 DNA: TGTGCCAGCAGCTACTGGACAGGGAATAATTCACCCCTCCACTTT
CDR3 length: 16; V gene: TRBV13; J gene: TRBJ2-7; clone size: NA; D gene: TRBD2; CDR3 protein: CASSFRTSGTFYEQYF; CDR3 DNA: TGTGCCAGCAGCTTTAGGACTAGCGGGACTTTCTACGAGCAGTACTTC
CDR3 length: 15; V gene: TRBV28; J gene: TRBJ2-7; clone size: NA; D gene: NA; CDR3 protein: CASSLGGGDTYEQYF; CDR3 DNA: TGTGCCAGCAGTTTAGGCGGCGGGGACACCTACGAGCAGTACTTC
CDR3 length: 14; V gene: TRBV3-1; J gene: TRBJ2-7; clone size: NA; D gene: NA; CDR3 protein: CASRRGGTAQEQYF; CDR3 DNA: TGTGCCAGCAGACGAGGGGGGACAGCTCAAGAGCAGTACTTC
CDR3 length: 13; V gene: TRBV12-3/TRBV12-4; J gene: TRBJ1-2; clone size: once; D gene: TRBD1; CDR3 protein: CASSKDRVYGYTF; CDR3 DNA: TGTGCCAGCAGTAAGGACAGGGTCTATGGCTACACCTTC
CDR3 length: 14; V gene: TRBV6-5; J gene: TRBJ2-7; clone size: NA; D gene: NA; CDR3 protein: CASSPRGSSYEQYF; CDR3 DNA: TGTGCCAGCAGTCCCCGGGGGAGCTCCTACGAGCAGTACTTC
CDR3 length: 17; V gene: TRBV29-1; J gene: TRBJ2-6; clone size: NA; D gene: TRBD1; CDR3 protein: CSVSGQGKFSGANVLTF; CDR3 DNA: TGCAGCGTTTCCGGACAGGGGAAGTTCTCTGGGGCCAACGTCCTGACTTTC
CDR3 length: 13; V gene: TRBV15; J gene: TRBJ2-3; clone size: NA; D gene: NA; CDR3 protein: CATSFGSTDTQYF; CDR3 DNA: TGTGCCACCAGCTTCGGGAGCACAGATACGCAGTATTTT
CDR3 length: 18; V gene: TRBV12-3/TRBV12-4; J gene: TRBJ2-6; clone size: NA; D gene: NA; CDR3 protein: CASTTYGARPSGANVLTF; CDR3 DNA: TGTGCCAGCACCACTTACGGGGCCCGGCCGTCTGGGGCCAACGTCCTGACTTTC
CDR3 length: 17; V gene: TRBV15; J gene: TRBJ2-5; clone size: NA; D gene: NA; CDR3 protein: CATSISLKDFSRSAQYF; CDR3 DNA: TGTGCCACCAGCATTTCCTTAAAGGACTTTTCAAGGTCGGCCCAGTACTTC
CDR3 length: 16; V gene: TRBV20-1; J gene: TRBJ2-5; clone size: NA; D gene: TRBD2; CDR3 protein: CSARDLRGTSQETQYF; CDR3 DNA: TGCAGTGCTAGAGATCTCAGAGGGACTAGCCAAGAGACCCAGTACTTC
CDR3 length: 14; V gene: TRBV5-4; J gene: TRBJ1-5; clone size: NA; D gene: NA; CDR3 protein: CASSDIGSNQPQHF; CDR3 DNA: TGTGCCAGCAGCGACATTGGGTCCAATCAGCCCCAGCATTTT
CDR3 length: 14; V gene: TRBV7-2; J gene: TRBJ1-2; clone size: NA; D gene: TRBD1; CDR3 protein: CASSAGGTGSGYTF; CDR3 DNA: TGTGCCAGCAGCGCTGGAGGGACAGGGTCAGGCTACACCTTC
CDR3 length: 13; V gene: TRBV6-1; J gene: TRBJ1-2; clone size: few; D gene: NA; CDR3 protein: CASSEGTVAGYTF; CDR3 DNA: TGTGCCAGCAGTGAAGGGACAGTAGCTGGCTACACCTTC
CDR3 length: 11; V gene: TRBV6-6; J gene: TRBJ1-2; clone size: NA; D gene: NA; CDR3 protein: CASSFQHGYTF; CDR3 DNA: TGTGCCAGCAGTTTCCAGCATGGCTACACCTTC
CDR3 length: 13; V gene: TRBV29-1; J gene: TRBJ2-7; clone size: few; D gene: NA; CDR3 protein: CSVEQGGAYEQYF; CDR3 DNA: TGCAGCGTTGAGCAAGGAGGCGCCTATGAGCAGTACTTC
CDR3 length: 15; V gene: TRBV20-1; J gene: TRBJ2-4; clone size: NA; D gene: NA; CDR3 protein: CSARPQTGSKNIQYF; CDR3 DNA: TGCAGTGCTAGACCTCAGACCGGATCCAAAAACATTCAGTACTTC
CDR3 length: 16; V gene: TRBV5-4; J gene: TRBJ2-1; clone size: NA; D gene: TRBD2; CDR3 protein: CASSLGTSGSYNEQFF; CDR3 DNA: TGTGCCAGCAGTCTCGGAACTAGCGGGTCCTACAATGAGCAGTTCTTC
CDR3 length: 16; V gene: TRBV3-1; J gene: TRBJ2-7; clone size: NA; D gene: TRBD1; CDR3 protein: CASSQSGQGGLEEQYF; CDR3 DNA: TGTGCCAGCAGCCAGTCGGGACAGGGAGGTCTAGAGGAGCAGTACTTC
CDR3 length: 14; V gene: TRBV9; J gene: TRBJ1-1; clone size: NA; D gene: NA; CDR3 protein: CASSILPGGAEAFF; CDR3 DNA: TGTGCCAGCAGCATCCTCCCGGGGGGGGCTGAAGCTTTCTTT
CDR3 length: 11; V gene: TRBV29-1; J gene: TRBJ2-4; clone size: once; D gene: NA; CDR3 protein: CSVPKGNIQYF; CDR3 DNA: TGCAGCGTTCCGAAAGGAAACATTCAGTACTTC
CDR3 length: 17; V gene: TRBV30; J gene: TRBJ2-1; clone size: NA; D gene: TRBD2; CDR3 protein: CAWSVGGSGGFSNEQFF; CDR3 DNA: TGTGCCTGGAGTGTCGGAGGTAGCGGGGGGTTCAGCAATGAGCAGTTCTTC
CDR3 length: 13; V gene: TRBV25-1; J gene: TRBJ2-5; clone size: NA; D gene: TRBD1; CDR3 protein: CASTDRGQETQYF; CDR3 DNA: TGTGCCAGCACCGACAGGGGGCAAGAGACCCAGTACTTC
CDR3 length: 13; V gene: TRBV5-1; J gene: TRBJ1-2; clone size: NA; D gene: NA; CDR3 protein: CASSLGAIYGYTF; CDR3 DNA: TGCGCCAGCAGCTTGGGAGCTATCTATGGCTACACCTTC